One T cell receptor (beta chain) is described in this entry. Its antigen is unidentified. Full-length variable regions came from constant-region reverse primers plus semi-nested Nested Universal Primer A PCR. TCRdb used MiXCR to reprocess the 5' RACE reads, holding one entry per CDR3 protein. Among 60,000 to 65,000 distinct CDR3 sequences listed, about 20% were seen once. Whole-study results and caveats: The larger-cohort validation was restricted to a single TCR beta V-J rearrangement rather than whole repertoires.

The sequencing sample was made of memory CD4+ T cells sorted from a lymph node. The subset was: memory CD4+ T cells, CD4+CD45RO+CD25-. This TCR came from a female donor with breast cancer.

The CDR3 reads CSARSWAGLAGYNEQFF. CDR3 bases: TGCAGTGCTAGATCTTGGGCGGGACTAGCGGGATACAATGAGCAGTTCTTC. The V gene is TRBV20-1, the J gene TRBJ2-1; 13 nucleotides line up with TRBD2. There are 17 residues in the CDR3. Germline loops: CDR1 DFQATT, CDR2 SNEGSKA (reference sequence). Losses at the gene ends were 2 bases for V and 4 bases for J; bases not matched to a gene: 8.